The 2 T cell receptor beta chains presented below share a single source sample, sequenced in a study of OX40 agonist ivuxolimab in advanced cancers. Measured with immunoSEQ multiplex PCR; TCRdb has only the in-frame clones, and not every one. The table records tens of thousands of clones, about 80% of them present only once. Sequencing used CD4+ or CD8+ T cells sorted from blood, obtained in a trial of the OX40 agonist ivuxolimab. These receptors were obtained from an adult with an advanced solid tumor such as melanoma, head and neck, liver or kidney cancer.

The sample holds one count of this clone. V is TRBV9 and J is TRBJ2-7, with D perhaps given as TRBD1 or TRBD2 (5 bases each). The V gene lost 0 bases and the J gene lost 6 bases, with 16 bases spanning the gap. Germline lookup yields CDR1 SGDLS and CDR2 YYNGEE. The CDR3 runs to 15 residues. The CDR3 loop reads CASSVAAERGVEQYF. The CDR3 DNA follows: TGTGCCAGCAGCGTAGCGGCGGAGCGAGGGGTCGAGCAGTACTTC.

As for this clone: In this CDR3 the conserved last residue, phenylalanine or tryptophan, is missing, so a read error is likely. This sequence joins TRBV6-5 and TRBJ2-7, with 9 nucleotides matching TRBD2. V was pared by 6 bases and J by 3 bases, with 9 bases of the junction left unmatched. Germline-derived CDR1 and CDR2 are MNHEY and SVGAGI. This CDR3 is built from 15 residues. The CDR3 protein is CASSPSGNPYYEQYL. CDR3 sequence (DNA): TGTGCCAGCAGCCCTAGCGGGAATCCTTACTACGAGCAGTACCTC.